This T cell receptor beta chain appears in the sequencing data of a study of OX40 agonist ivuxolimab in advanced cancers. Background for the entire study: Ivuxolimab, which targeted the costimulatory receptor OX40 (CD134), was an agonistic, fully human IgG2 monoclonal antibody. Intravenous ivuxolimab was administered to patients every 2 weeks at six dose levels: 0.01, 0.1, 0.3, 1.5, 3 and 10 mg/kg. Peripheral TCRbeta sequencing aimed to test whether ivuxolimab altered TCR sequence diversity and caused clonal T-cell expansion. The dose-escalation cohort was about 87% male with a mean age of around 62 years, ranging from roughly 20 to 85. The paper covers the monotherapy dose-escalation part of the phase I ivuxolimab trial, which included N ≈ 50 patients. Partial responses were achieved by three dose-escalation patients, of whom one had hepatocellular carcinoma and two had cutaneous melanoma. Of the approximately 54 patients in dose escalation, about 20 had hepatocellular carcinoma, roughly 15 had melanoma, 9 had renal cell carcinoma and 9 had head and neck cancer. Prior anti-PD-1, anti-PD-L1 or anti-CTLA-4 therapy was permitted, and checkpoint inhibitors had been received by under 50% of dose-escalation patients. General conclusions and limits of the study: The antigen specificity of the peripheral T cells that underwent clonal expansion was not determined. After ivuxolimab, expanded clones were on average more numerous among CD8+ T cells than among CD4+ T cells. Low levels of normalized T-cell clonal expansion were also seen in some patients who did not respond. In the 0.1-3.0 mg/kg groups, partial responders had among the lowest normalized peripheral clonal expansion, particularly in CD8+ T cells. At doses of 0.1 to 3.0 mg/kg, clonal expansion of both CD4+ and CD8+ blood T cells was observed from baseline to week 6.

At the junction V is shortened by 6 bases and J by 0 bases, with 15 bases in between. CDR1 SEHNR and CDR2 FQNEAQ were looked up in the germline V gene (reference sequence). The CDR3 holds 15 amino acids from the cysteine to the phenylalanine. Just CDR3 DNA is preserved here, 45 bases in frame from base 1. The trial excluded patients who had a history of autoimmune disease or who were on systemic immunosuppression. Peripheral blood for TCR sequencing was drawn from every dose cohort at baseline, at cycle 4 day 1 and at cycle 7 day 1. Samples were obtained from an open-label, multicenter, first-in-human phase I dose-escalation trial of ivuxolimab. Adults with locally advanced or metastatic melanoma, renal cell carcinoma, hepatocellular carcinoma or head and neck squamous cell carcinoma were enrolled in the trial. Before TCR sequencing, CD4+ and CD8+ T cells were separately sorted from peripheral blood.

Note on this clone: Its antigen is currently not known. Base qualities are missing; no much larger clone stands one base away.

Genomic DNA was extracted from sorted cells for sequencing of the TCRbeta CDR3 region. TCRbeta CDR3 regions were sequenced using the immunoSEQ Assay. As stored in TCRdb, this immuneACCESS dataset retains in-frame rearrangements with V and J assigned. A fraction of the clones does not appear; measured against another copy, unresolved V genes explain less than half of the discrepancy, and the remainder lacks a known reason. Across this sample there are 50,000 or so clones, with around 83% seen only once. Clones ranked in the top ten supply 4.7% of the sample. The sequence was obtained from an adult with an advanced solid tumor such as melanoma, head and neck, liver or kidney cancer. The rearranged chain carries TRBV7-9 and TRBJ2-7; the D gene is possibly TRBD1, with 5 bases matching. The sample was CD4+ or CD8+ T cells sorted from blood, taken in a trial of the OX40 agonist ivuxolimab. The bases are TGTGCCAGCAGTACAGGCAGCCTGGTCTCCTACGAGCAGTACTTC. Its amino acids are CASSTGSLVSYEQYF.